This T cell receptor beta chain was observed in a study of shared clonotypes between healthy human individuals. The repertoire was sequenced with immunoSEQ multiplex PCR; TCRdb's copy has only in-frame clones and lacks some. Here the sample spans roughly 2 million clones, 85% to 95% being singletons. This CDR3 region has 15 residues. V dropped 1 base and J dropped 6; count of bases not matched to a gene: 7. Per the germline V gene, CDR1 is SGHTA and CDR2 is FQGNSA. The V call is TRBV7-2, the J call TRBJ2-7; the match to TRBD2 covers 9 bases. This TCR was sampled from a man in his late teens or twenties in good health. Material: naive CD4+ T cells sorted from blood. Regarding subset: CD45RA+ positively selected. The CDR3 sequence: CASSLGASGNIEQYF. CDR3 sequence (DNA): TGTGCCAGCAGCTTAGGGGCTAGCGGGAATATCGAGCAGTACTTC.